The rows below give T cell receptor beta chains drawn from one sample of a study of shared clonotypes between healthy human individuals. This table comes from immunoSEQ multiplex PCR, and its TCRdb copy is limited to in-frame clones, with some not included. Of roughly 590,000 clones listed, 95% to 96% were seen once; the top ten hold 0.11%. The source material was naive CD8+ T cells sorted from blood. All receptors derive from a woman younger than 45 in good health. Each CDR3 is given with its conserved first and last residue. A D gene is named only where the DNA matches it firmly. Clone size is not always given. Where it is, it says once, few, many or a class for expanded clones.

TRBV10-3	TRBJ2-7	NA	TRBD2	CAISSSGSLSYEQYF	TGTGCCATCAGTTCTAGCGGGAGCCTCTCCTACGAGCAGTACTTC
TRBV27	TRBJ1-1	once	NA	CASSLLLGQKNTEAFF	TGTGCCAGCAGTTTGCTCTTAGGGCAGAAGAACACTGAAGCTTTCTTT
TRBV13	TRBJ1-1	once	TRBD1	CASSLGQGGWTEAFF	TGTGCCAGCAGCTTGGGACAGGGAGGTTGGACTGAAGCTTTCTTT
TRBV13	TRBJ2-1	NA	TRBD2	CASSDPGLAGDYNEQFF	TGTGCCAGCAGCGATCCGGGACTAGCGGGAGATTACAATGAGCAGTTCTTC
TRBV6-5	TRBJ1-1	once	NA	CASRLGNTEAFF	TGTGCCAGCAGATTAGGGAACACTGAAGCTTTCTTT
TRBV5-4	TRBJ2-7	NA	NA	CASSLALASSYEQYF	TGTGCCAGCAGCTTGGCGTTGGCTAGCTCCTACGAGCAGTACTTC
TRBV2	TRBJ2-7	few	NA	CASSEANSYEQYF	TGTGCCAGCAGTGAAGCAAACTCCTACGAGCAGTACTTC
TRBV5-3	TRBJ1-5	NA	TRBD1	CARSSQTGGNQPQHF	TGTGCCAGAAGCTCGCAAACAGGGGGCAATCAGCCCCAGCATTTT
TRBV19	TRBJ2-2	NA	NA	CASRTRSSTGELFF	TGTGCCAGCCGTACTCGGTCGAGCACCGGGGAGCTGTTTTTT
TRBV28	TRBJ2-7	NA	NA	CASSLVATGYEQYF	TGTGCCAGCAGTTTAGTAGCAACTGGCTACGAGCAGTACTTC
TRBV18	TRBJ2-7	few	NA	CASSPPGMSGSFSEQYF	TGTGCCAGCTCACCACCGGGTATGTCAGGGAGTTTCTCCGAGCAGTACTTC
TRBV7-9	TRBJ2-5	NA	TRBD1	CASSLDRDRLKTQYF	TGTGCCAGCAGCTTGGACCGGGACAGATTGAAGACCCAGTACTTC
TRBV6-1	TRBJ2-5	NA	NA	CASSAQGPWKTQETQYF	TGTGCCAGCAGTGCGCAGGGACCGTGGAAAACGCAAGAGACCCAGTACTTC
TRBV28	TRBJ2-1	NA	NA	CASSSGAWNEQFF	TGTGCCAGCAGTTCGGGGGCGTGGAATGAGCAGTTCTTC
TRBV19	TRBJ1-1	NA	NA	CASSRDPSSTEAFF	TGTGCCAGTAGTAGGGACCCTTCTAGCACTGAAGCTTTCTTT
TRBV5-1	TRBJ2-7	once	TRBD1	CASSGGQATKPYEQYF	TGCGCCAGCAGCGGAGGACAGGCGACAAAACCCTACGAGCAGTACTTC
TRBV14	TRBJ1-2	NA	NA	CASSQDPPDWDYGYTF	TGTGCCAGCAGCCAAGATCCCCCGGATTGGGATTATGGCTACACCTTC
TRBV5-8	TRBJ1-1	once	NA	CASQGTEAFF	TGTGCCAGCCAGGGCACTGAAGCTTTCTTT
TRBV27	TRBJ2-2	NA	NA	CASSRSRTGELFF	TGTGCCAGCAGTCGCTCGAGGACCGGGGAGCTGTTTTTT
TRBV19	TRBJ1-2	NA	NA	CASSIQNSGVPMDGYTF	TGTGCCAGTAGTATCCAAAACTCAGGGGTCCCCATGGATGGCTACACCTTC
TRBV2	TRBJ2-4	NA	NA	CASIPGRAKNIQYF	TGTGCCAGCATCCCAGGACGTGCCAAAAACATTCAGTACTTC
TRBV6-1	TRBJ1-4	NA	TRBD1	CASSGGTVNEKLFF	TGTGCCAGCAGTGGCGGGACAGTTAATGAAAAACTGTTTTTT
TRBV2	TRBJ2-1	NA	TRBD2	CASRLRNPPQGGTSGTPAYEQFF	TGTGCCAGCAGGTTGCGGAACCCCCCTCAGGGGGGGACTAGCGGAACCCCCGCCTATGAGCAGTTCTTC
TRBV13	TRBJ2-7	NA	TRBD2	CASSSQGTSYEQYF	TGTGCCAGCAGCTCGCAAGGGACTAGCTACGAGCAGTACTTC
TRBV19	TRBJ2-7	NA	NA	CASSSDLEAYEQYF	TGTGCCAGTAGTAGCGACCTGGAAGCCTACGAGCAGTACTTC
TRBV6-6	TRBJ2-2	NA	TRBD1	CASRYLDTGAGELFF	TGTGCCAGCAGATACCTAGATACAGGGGCCGGGGAGCTGTTTTTT
TRBV11-2	TRBJ2-5	NA	NA	CASSLDRETQYF	TGTGCCAGCAGCTTAGATCGAGAGACCCAGTACTTC
TRBV25-1	TRBJ2-1	NA	TRBD2	CASSILAGVSNEQFF	TGTGCCAGCAGTATCTTAGCGGGAGTTAGCAATGAGCAGTTCTTC
TRBV19	TRBJ1-2	NA	NA	CASSIVMEANYGYTF	TGTGCCAGTAGTATTGTGATGGAAGCTAACTATGGCTACACCTTC
TRBV28	TRBJ1-2	NA	NA	CASSETPPGAYGYTF	TGTGCCAGCAGCGAGACTCCCCCGGGAGCCTATGGCTACACCTTC
TRBV27	TRBJ2-7	NA	TRBD1	CASSLTGFDEQYF	TGTGCCAGCAGTCTGACAGGGTTCGACGAGCAGTACTTC
TRBV7-2	TRBJ2-5	NA	NA	CASSPTWRTTGVETQYF	TGTGCCAGCAGTCCTACTTGGAGGACTACTGGGGTAGAGACCCAGTACTTC
TRBV28	TRBJ2-5	once	NA	CASSRSETQYF	TGTGCCAGCAGTCGGAGCGAGACCCAGTACTTC
TRBV18	TRBJ2-7	NA	NA	CASSPPAISYEQYF	TGTGCCAGCTCACCACCCGCCATCTCCTACGAGCAGTACTTC
TRBV7-6	TRBJ2-7	NA	NA	CASSSSTSIYEQYF	TGTGCCAGCAGCTCCTCGACTAGTATCTACGAGCAGTACTTC
TRBV5-1	TRBJ1-2	NA	TRBD1	CASSFWAGTATIPMADYGYTF	TGCGCCAGCAGCTTTTGGGCCGGGACAGCAACTATCCCTATGGCCGACTATGGCTACACCTTC
TRBV13	TRBJ2-5	NA	TRBD1	CASSFDRGVEETQYF	TGTGCCAGCAGCTTCGACAGGGGGGTAGAAGAGACCCAGTACTTC
TRBV21-1	TRBJ2-3	NA	NA	CASYPFNSGFSGRTPIDTDTQYF	TGTGCCAGCTACCCTTTCAATTCGGGTTTCAGCGGGAGGACCCCAATCGACACAGATACGCAGTATTTT
TRBV28	TRBJ2-3	NA	TRBD2	CASSLTTSGGTTDTQYF	TGTGCCAGCAGTCTCACGACTAGCGGGGGCACCACAGATACGCAGTATTTT
TRBV5-1	TRBJ2-2	NA	NA	CASSLRGRGHPPTGELFF	TGCGCCAGCAGCCTCCGGGGAAGGGGCCATCCCCCGACCGGGGAGCTGTTTTTT
TRBV9	TRBJ2-3	NA	TRBD2	CASSVGGRASDTQYF	TGTGCCAGCAGCGTAGGAGGGAGGGCCTCGGATACGCAGTATTTT
TRBV29-1	TRBJ1-2	NA	NA	CSALGRLGGYTF	TGCAGCGCCCTCGGTAGGCTTGGCGGCTACACCTTC
TRBV30	TRBJ2-3	NA	TRBD2	CAWSKSGNTDTQYF	TGTGCCTGGAGTAAGAGCGGGAACACAGATACGCAGTATTTT
TRBV30	TRBJ2-5	NA	TRBD1	CAWSPLYRGGQYF	TGTGCCTGGAGTCCACTTTACAGGGGTGGGCAGTACTTC